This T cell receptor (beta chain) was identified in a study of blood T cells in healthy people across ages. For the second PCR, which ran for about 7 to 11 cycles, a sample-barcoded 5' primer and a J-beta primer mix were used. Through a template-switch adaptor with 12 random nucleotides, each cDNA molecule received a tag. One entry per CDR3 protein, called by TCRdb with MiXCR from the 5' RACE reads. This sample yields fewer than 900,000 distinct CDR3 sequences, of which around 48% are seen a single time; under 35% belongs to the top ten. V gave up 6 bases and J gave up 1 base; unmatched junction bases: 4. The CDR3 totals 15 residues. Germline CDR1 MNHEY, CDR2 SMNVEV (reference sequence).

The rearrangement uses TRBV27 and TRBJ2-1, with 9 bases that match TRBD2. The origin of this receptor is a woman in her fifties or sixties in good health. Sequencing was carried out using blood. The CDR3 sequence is CASRSSGNSYNEQFF. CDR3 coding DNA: TGTGCCAGCAGGTCTAGCGGGAATTCCTACAATGAGCAGTTCTTC.